Listed below are T cell receptor beta chains from one sample, sequenced in a study of cytomegalovirus exposure and HLA in healthy donors. The table came from immunoSEQ multiplex PCR; TCRdb's copy has only in-frame clones and leaves some out. There are about 130,000 clones in the sample; 73% occur only once, and 4.8% lies in the top ten. Sequenced material: PBMCs. The source is a man aged 55-75 years in good health and CMV-seropositive. Each CDR3 is given with its conserved first and last residue. D genes are given only for firm matches. Clone size is stated in some rows and not others, as once, few, many or a class when expanded.

j_gene: TRBJ1-1
abundance: few
v_gene: TRBV5-1
d_gene: TRBD1
len: 13
CDR3aa: CASSWDRVTEAFF
CDR3nt: TGCGCCAGCAGCTGGGACAGGGTCACTGAAGCTTTCTTT

j_gene: TRBJ2-1
abundance: once
v_gene: TRBV28
d_gene: TRBD1
len: 15
CDR3aa: CASRPPGGAYNEQFF
CDR3nt: TGTGCCAGCAGACCCCCAGGGGGCGCCTACAATGAGCAGTTCTTC

j_gene: TRBJ1-2
abundance: NA
v_gene: TRBV27
d_gene: NA
len: 16
CDR3aa: CASSLRASGEGDGYTF
CDR3nt: TGTGCCAGCAGTTTACGGGCCTCGGGGGAAGGGGATGGCTACACCTTC

j_gene: TRBJ1-1
abundance: few
v_gene: TRBV5-4
d_gene: NA
len: 11
CDR3aa: CASSSKLEAFF
CDR3nt: TGTGCCAGCAGCTCCAAACTTGAAGCTTTCTTT

j_gene: TRBJ1-6
abundance: NA
v_gene: TRBV4-1
d_gene: TRBD1
len: 16
CDR3aa: CASSRLGTGRNSPLHF
CDR3nt: TGCGCCAGCAGCCGATTGGGGACAGGGCGTAATTCACCCCTCCACTTT

j_gene: TRBJ2-5
abundance: NA
v_gene: TRBV19
d_gene: TRBD1
len: 17
CDR3aa: CASVGQGAPVYQETQYF
CDR3nt: TGTGCCAGTGTAGGACAGGGGGCTCCCGTTTATCAAGAGACCCAGTACTTC

j_gene: TRBJ1-6
abundance: NA
v_gene: TRBV6-1
d_gene: TRBD1
len: 14
CDR3aa: CASLPTGGGSPLHF
CDR3nt: TGTGCCAGCCTCCCGACAGGGGGGGGTTCACCCCTCCACTTT

j_gene: TRBJ2-1
abundance: NA
v_gene: TRBV11-2
d_gene: TRBD2
len: 15
CDR3aa: CASSFRASGGGEQFF
CDR3nt: TGTGCCAGCAGCTTTCGGGCTAGCGGGGGTGGTGAGCAGTTCTTC

j_gene: TRBJ1-1
abundance: NA
v_gene: TRBV7-3
d_gene: NA
len: 14
CDR3aa: CASSLEGFGTEAFF
CDR3nt: TGTGCCAGCAGCTTAGAGGGTTTCGGCACTGAAGCTTTCTTT

j_gene: TRBJ1-5
abundance: once
v_gene: TRBV9
d_gene: NA
len: 13
CDR3aa: CASSVYSNQPQHF
CDR3nt: TGTGCCAGCAGCGTATATAGCAATCAGCCCCAGCATTTT

j_gene: TRBJ2-1
abundance: NA
v_gene: TRBV4-1
d_gene: TRBD2
len: 16
CDR3aa: CASSQPGTSGVNEQFF
CDR3nt: TGCGCCAGCAGCCAACCGGGGACTAGCGGGGTGAATGAGCAGTTCTTC

j_gene: TRBJ1-3
abundance: once
v_gene: TRBV2
d_gene: NA
len: 14
CDR3aa: CASSLGQITNTIYF
CDR3nt: TGTGCCAGCAGTCTCGGACAGATTACAAACACCATATATTTT

j_gene: TRBJ2-7
abundance: once
v_gene: TRBV6-6
d_gene: NA
len: 13
CDR3aa: CASSYSPPRKQYF
CDR3nt: TGTGCCAGCAGTTACTCCCCCCCGCGGAAGCAGTACTTC

j_gene: TRBJ1-3
abundance: few
v_gene: TRBV27
d_gene: NA
len: 16
CDR3aa: CASSSKTGPSGNTIYF
CDR3nt: TGTGCCAGCAGCTCCAAGACAGGACCCTCTGGAAACACCATATATTTT

j_gene: TRBJ1-5
abundance: NA
v_gene: TRBV6-6
d_gene: NA
len: 16
CDR3aa: CASRRDPRQSNQPQHF
CDR3nt: TGTGCCAGCAGACGGGATCCCAGGCAGAGCAATCAGCCCCAGCATTTT

j_gene: TRBJ1-2
abundance: few
v_gene: TRBV28
d_gene: NA
len: 15
CDR3aa: CASSLYRLTEYGYTF
CDR3nt: TGTGCCAGCAGTTTATACCGACTGACAGAGTATGGCTACACCTTC